Sequencing of this T cell receptor (beta chain) was carried out in a study of tumor-infiltrating lymphocytes in primary liver carcinoma. The wider study: The patients presented with primary liver carcinoma, which was managed through surgical resection.

The CDR3 spans 16 residues. Germline V gives CDR1 SGHVS, CDR2 FQNEAQ. With regard to this clonotype: Its antigen is not known. The junction differs from germline at one of its ends, possibly a read error.

Blood RNA was derived from unsorted whole blood, and germline DNA was extracted too. Synthesis of TCR beta cDNA was carried out from approximately 500 ng total RNA with a constant-region primer. Three nested multiplex PCR rounds, a slightly modified ARM-PCR method, built the TCR beta libraries. With TRBV1-TRBV30 forward primers and a C-beta reverse primer, the first two PCR rounds were run for 9 to 10 cycles each. TCRdb used MiXCR to reprocess the multiplex PCR reads, holding one entry per CDR3 protein. The table has some 190,000 distinct CDR3 sequences, roughly 60% seen once. Study findings and constraints: Because of bulk unsorted sampling, CD4+ and CD8+ repertoires were not subjected to comparison.

Sequencing was performed on peripheral blood. The chain is built from TRBV7-8 and TRBJ1-5; 10 nucleotides align to TRBD1. The clonotype comes from a man aged 35 to 55 with primary liver carcinoma and hepatitis B virus infection. CDR3 DNA sequence: TGTGCCAGCAGCCCAGGGGACAGGGGAAGGTGGCAGCCCCTGCATTTT. Residues: CASSPGDRGRWQPLHF.